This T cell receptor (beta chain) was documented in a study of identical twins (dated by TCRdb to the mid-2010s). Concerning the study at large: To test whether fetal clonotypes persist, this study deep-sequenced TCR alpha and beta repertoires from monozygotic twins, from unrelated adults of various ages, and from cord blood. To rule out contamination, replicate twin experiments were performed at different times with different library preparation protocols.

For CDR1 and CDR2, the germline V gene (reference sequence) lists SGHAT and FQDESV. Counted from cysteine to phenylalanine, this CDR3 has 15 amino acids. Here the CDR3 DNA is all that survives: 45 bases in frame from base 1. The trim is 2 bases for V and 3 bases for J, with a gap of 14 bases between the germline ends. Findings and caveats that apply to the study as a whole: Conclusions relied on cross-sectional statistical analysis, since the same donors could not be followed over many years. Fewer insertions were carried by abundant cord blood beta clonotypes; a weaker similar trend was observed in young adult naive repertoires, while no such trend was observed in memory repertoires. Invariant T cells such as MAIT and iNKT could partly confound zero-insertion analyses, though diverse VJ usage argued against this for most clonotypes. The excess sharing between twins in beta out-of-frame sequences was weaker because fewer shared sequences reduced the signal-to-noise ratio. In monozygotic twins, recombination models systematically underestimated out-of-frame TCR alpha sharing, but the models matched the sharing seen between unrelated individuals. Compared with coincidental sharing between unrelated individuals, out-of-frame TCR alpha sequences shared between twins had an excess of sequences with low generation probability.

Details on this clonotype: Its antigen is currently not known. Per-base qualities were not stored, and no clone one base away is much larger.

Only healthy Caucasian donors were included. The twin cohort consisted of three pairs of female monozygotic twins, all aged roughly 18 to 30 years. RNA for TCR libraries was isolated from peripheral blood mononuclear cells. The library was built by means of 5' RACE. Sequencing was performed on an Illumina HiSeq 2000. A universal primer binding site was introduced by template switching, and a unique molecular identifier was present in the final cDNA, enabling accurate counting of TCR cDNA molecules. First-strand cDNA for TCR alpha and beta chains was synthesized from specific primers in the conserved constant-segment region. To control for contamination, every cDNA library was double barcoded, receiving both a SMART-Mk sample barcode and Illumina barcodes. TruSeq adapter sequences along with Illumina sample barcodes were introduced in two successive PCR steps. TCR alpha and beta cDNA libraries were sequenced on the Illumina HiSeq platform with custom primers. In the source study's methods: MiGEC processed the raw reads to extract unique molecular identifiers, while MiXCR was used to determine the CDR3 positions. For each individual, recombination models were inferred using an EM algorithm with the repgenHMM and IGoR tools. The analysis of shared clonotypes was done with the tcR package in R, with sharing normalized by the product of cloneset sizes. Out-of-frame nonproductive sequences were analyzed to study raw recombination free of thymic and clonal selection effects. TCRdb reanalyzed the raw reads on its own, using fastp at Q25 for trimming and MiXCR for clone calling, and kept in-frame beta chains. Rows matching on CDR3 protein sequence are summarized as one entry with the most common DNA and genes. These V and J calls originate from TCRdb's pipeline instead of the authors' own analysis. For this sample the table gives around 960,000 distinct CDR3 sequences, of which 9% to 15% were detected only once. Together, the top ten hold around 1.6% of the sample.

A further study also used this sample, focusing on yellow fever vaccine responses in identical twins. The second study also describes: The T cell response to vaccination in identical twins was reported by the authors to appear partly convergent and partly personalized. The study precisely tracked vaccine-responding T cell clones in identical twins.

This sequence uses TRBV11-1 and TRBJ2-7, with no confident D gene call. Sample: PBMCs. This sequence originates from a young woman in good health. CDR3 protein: CASSLRTDWNYEQYF. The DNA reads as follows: TGTGCCAGCAGCTTAAGGACCGACTGGAACTACGAGCAGTACTTC.